A single T cell receptor beta chain is shown here with its context. The antigen is unknown. This sample is part of a study of yellow fever vaccine responses in identical twins. General study results and limits: The authors reported partly convergent, partly personalized vaccine responses in identical twins.

From the RT-PCR reads, TCRdb called clonotypes with MiXCR, one entry per CDR3 protein. Counted here are 3,000 to 4,500 distinct CDR3 sequences, 84% occurring once; the ten biggest clones make up about 2.6%. The CDR3 is 14 amino acids. Trimming pared 4 bases from V and 4 bases from J, leaving 14 bases between. Germline values: CDR1 MDHEN, CDR2 SYDVKM. This chain uses TRBV28 with TRBJ2-7; D is undetermined. The receptor was derived from a woman under 30 who received the yellow fever vaccine. The source was T cells from blood (PBMCs), unsorted or a sorted subset (not recorded which), collected before or after yellow fever vaccination (not recorded which). The CDR3: CASSSSGRLYEQYF. The CDR3 coding sequence is TGTGCCAGCAGTTCCTCCGGACGGTTATACGAGCAGTACTTC.